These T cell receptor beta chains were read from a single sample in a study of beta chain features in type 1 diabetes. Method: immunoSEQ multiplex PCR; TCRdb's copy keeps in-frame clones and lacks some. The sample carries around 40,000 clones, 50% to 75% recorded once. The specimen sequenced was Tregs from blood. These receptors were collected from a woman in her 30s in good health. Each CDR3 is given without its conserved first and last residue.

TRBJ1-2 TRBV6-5 ASSKRDSGGYT
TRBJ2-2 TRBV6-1 ASRGLAGSTGELF
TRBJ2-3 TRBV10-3 AIRSGTDNTDTQY
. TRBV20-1 SARSFYEQY
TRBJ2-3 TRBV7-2 ASSPSRRVITDTQY
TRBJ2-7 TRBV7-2 ASSWDRDPTYEQY
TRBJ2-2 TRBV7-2 ASGILSGRLGGELF
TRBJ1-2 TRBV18 ASSPGGFGYGYT
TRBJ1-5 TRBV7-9 ASSREDQPQH
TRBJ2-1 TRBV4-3 ASSQAGTSGRNEQF
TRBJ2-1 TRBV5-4 ASSLFSLAGAEQF
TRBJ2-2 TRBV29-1 SVMIGGTLSGELF